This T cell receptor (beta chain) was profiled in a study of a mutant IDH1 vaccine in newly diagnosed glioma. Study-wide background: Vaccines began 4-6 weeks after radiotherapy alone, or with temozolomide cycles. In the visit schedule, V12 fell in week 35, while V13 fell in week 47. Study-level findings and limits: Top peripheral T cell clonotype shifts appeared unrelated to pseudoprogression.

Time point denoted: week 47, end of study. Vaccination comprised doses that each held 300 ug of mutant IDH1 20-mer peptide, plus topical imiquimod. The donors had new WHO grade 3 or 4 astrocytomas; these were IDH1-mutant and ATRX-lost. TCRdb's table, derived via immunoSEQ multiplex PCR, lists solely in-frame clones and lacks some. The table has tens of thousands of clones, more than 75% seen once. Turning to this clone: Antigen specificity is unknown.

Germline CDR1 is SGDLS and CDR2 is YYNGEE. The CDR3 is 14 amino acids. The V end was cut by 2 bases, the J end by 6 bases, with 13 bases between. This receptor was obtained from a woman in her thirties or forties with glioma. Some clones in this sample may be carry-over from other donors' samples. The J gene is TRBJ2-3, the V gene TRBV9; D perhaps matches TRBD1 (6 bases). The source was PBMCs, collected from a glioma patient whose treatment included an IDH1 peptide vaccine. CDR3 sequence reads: CASSVSQGKDTQYF. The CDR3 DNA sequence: TGTGCCAGCAGCGTTAGCCAGGGGAAGGATACGCAGTATTTT. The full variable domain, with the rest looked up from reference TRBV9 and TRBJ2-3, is DSGVTQTPKHLITATGQRVTLRCSPRSGDLSVYWYQQSLDQGLQFLIQYYNGEERAKGNILERFSAQQFPDLHSELNLSSLELGDSALYFCASSVSQGKDTQYFGPGTRLTVL.